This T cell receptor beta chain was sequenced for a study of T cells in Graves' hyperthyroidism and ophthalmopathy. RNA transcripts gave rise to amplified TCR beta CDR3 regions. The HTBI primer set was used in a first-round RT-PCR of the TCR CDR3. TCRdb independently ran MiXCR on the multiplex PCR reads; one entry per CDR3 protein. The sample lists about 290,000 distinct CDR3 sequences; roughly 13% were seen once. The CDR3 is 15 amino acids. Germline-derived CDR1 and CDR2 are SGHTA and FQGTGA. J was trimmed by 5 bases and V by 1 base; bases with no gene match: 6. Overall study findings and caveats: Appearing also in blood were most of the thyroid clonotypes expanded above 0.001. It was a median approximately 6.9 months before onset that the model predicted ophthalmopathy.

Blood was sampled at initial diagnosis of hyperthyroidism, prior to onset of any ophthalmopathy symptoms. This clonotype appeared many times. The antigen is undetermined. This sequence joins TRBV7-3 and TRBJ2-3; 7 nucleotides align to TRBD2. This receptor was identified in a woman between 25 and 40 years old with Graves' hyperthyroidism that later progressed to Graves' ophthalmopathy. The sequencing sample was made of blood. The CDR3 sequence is CASSLMAGVGDTQYF. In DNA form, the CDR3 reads TGTGCCAGCAGCTTAATGGCGGGAGTGGGAGATACGCAGTATTTT.